Shown below are 15 T cell receptor beta chains from a single sample sequenced in a study of T cells in Graves' hyperthyroidism and ophthalmopathy (dated by TCRdb to the late 2010s). The library was generated by multiplex PCR. This sample was sequenced with an Illumina HiSeq 2000. The TCR beta CDR3 regions were amplified from RNA transcripts. For the first round of RT-PCR on the TCR CDR3, the HTBI primer set was used together with the Qiagen OneStep RT-PCR kit. TCRdb reworked the public reads: Q25 trimming with fastp, MiXCR clone assembly, productive beta chains retained. Rows are unified per CDR3 protein, each entry keeping the most common DNA and genes. Across this sample there are about 720,000 distinct CDR3 sequences, with approximately 18% seen only once. Around 17% of the sample comes from the top ten. The sample was blood. All receptors derive from a woman in her forties or fifties with Graves' hyperthyroidism that later progressed to Graves' ophthalmopathy.

The chain couples TRBV9 to TRBJ2-7, with TRBD1 as a possible D gene (5 bases). CDR1 and CDR2 (germline): SGDLS, YYNGEE. CDR3 length: 14 residues. Trimming removed 3 bases from V and 5 bases from J, with 15 bases in between. The CDR3 sequence: CASSAKAGFHEQYF. CDR3 nucleotide sequence: TGTGCCAGCAGCGCAAAGGCAGGGTTCCACGAGCAGTACTTC.

This rearrangement joins TRBV27 to TRBJ1-5, with a possible D match to TRBD1 (5 bases). Between the trimmed V and J ends, which lost 4 bases and 6 bases, there was a span of 10 bases. The CDR3 extends over 13 amino acids. CDR1 is MNHEY and CDR2 is SMNVEV in the germline V gene (reference sequence). The CDR3 region is CASSSGYGQPQHF. In DNA, the CDR3 is TGTGCCAGCAGTTCAGGGTACGGTCAGCCCCAGCATTTT.

This clonotype was counted at least ten times. This chain connects TRBV3-1 to TRBJ1-5, with 12 nucleotides matching TRBD1. The CDR3 has 15 residues. Germline lookup yields CDR1 LGHDT and CDR2 YNNKEL (reference sequence). The V and J ends lost 4 bases and 11 bases, in that order; junction bases with no gene match: 9. CDR3 nucleotide sequence: TGTGCCAGCAGCCCGGGACAGGGGGCTCCGGTTGCCCAGCATTTT. Protein sequence: CASSPGQGAPVAQHF.

This clonotype was counted many times. The chain recombines TRBV3-1 with TRBJ2-5; 9 bases map to TRBD2. The CDR3 totals 15 residues. CDR1 is LGHDT, CDR2 YNNKEL, per germline (reference sequence). The junction had 5 bases not matched to a gene; V was cut back by 1 base and J by 5 bases. DNA of the CDR3: TGTGCCAGCAGCCAAGTGGGACTAGCCGGGGAGACCCAGTACTTC. Protein product: CASSQVGLAGETQYF.

In this sample, this clonotype turned up once. This rearrangement joins TRBV20-1 to TRBJ2-3; 10 bases line up with TRBD2. The ends lost 5 bases at V and 2 bases at J; junction bases unmatched: 19. The CDR3 extends over 19 amino acids. The germline V gene has CDR1 DFQATT and CDR2 SNEGSKA (reference sequence). In DNA, the CDR3 is TGCAGTGCTTCGGCCCGGGCTAGCGGGGGCCGGGGGCTCACAGATACGCAGTATTTT. It codes for CSASARASGGRGLTDTQYF.

This clonotype has a count of ten or more. The chain carries TRBV11-1 and TRBJ1-3; TRBD1 might be the D (5 bases). The V and J ends lost 6 bases and 0 bases respectively, with 9 bases between them. CDR3 size: 14 residues. CDR1 is SGHAT and CDR2 is FQDESV in the germline V gene (reference sequence). The DNA for the CDR3 is TGTGCCAGCAGGGGGACGAGCTCTGGAAACACCATATATTTT. This gives the protein CASRGTSSGNTIYF.

This clonotype was counted only a few times. V is TRBV19 and J is TRBJ1-6; D call uncertain. The CDR3 is made up of 16 amino acids. Germline V gene data show CDR1 as LNHDA and CDR2 as SQIVND (reference sequence). V gave up 4 bases and J gave up 1 base, with 11 bases separating them. CDR3 nucleotides: TGTGCCAGTAGTAAGACTGACTCATCCTATAATTCACCCCTCCACTTT. This codes for CASSKTDSSYNSPLHF.

The V and J genes are TRBV18 and TRBJ2-3, with D hard to call. The CDR3 has 13 residues. CDR1 and CDR2 from the germline V gene are KGHSH and LQKENI. Trimming took off 3 bases at V and 3 bases at J, with 7 bases between the two ends. CDR3 region: CASSPYLTDTQYF. Here the CDR3 DNA reads TGTGCCAGCTCACCCTACCTGACAGATACGCAGTATTTT.

This clonotype came up a few times. V gene TRBV5-1 combines with J gene TRBJ2-6; tentative D call: TRBD2 (6 bases). Germline V gives CDR1 SGHRS, CDR2 YFSETQ. There are 17 residues in the CDR3. V was clipped by 3 bases and J by 0 bases, with 13 bases between them. The CDR3 region has the DNA TGCGCCAGCAGCTCGGGACTCCGGGACTCTGGGGCCAACGTCCTGACTTTC. Amino acids: CASSSGLRDSGANVLTF.

Ten or more counts support this clonotype. This sequence joins TRBV7-9 and TRBJ2-5, with a weak D call TRBD2 (6 bases). CDR3 length: 15 residues. Germline V CDR1 and CDR2: SEHNR, FQNEAQ (reference sequence). With 6 bases removed from V and 4 bases from J, the gap between germline ends came to 18 bases. Here the CDR3 DNA reads TGTGCCAGCAGTTGGGCGGGGAACCCGAGAGAGACCCAGTACTTC. Translation gives CASSWAGNPRETQYF.

The J gene is TRBJ2-3, the V gene TRBV10-1; TRBD1 matches 7 bases. The length of the CDR3 is 15 residues. V lost 6 bases, J lost 0 bases, and 6 bases stayed unmatched. Germline lookup yields CDR1 WNHNN and CDR2 SYGVQD (reference sequence). In nucleotides, the CDR3 is TGCGCCAGCAGCGGGGAGACAGGGAGCACAGATACGCAGTATTTT. Translation: CASSGETGSTDTQYF.

The chain joins TRBV12-5 to TRBJ2-1; 9 bases fit TRBD1. CDR3 size: 16 residues. V trimming: 4 bases; J trimming: 6 bases; junction bases outside the gene matches: 10. Germline values: CDR1 LGHNT, CDR2 FRNRAP. In DNA, the CDR3 is TGTGCTAGTGGTTCCCCCCGGGACAGGGCGAGCAATGAGCAGTTCTTC. This gives the protein CASGSPRDRASNEQFF.

The chain has TRBV20-1 and TRBJ1-5; 12 nucleotides match TRBD1. V lost 5 bases to trimming and J lost 8 bases; unmatched junction nucleotides: 10. CDR3 length equals 15 residues. The germline V gene has CDR1 DFQATT and CDR2 SNEGSKA (reference sequence). DNA for the CDR3: TGCAGTGCTTTGCCGGGGACAGGGGGCCTCAAGCCCCAGCATTTT. Protein product: CSALPGTGGLKPQHF.

This clonotype was seen ten or more times. The chain joins TRBV11-2 to TRBJ1-5; D is unclear. Germline assignment: CDR1 SGHAT and CDR2 FQNNGV. This CDR3 has 13 residues. V gave up 0 bases and J gave up 10 bases, with 10 bases separating them. The CDR3 region is CASSLDRMEPQHF. CDR3 in DNA: TGTGCCAGCAGCTTAGACAGGATGGAACCCCAGCATTTT.

The chain carries TRBV30 and TRBJ2-1, with 7 bases matching TRBD1. The CDR3 is 14 residues long. After removal of 0 bases from V and 9 bases from J, the junction contained 8 bases not matched to a gene. The germline V gene encodes CDR1 GTSNPN and CDR2 SVGIG (reference sequence). CDR3 DNA: TGTGCCTGGAGTGTACGTCAGGGGGTAGGTGAGCAGTTCTTC. Its protein product is CAWSVRQGVGEQFF. Together with reference TRBV30 and TRBJ2-1, the CDR3 gives the full variable domain: SQTIHQWPATLVQPVGSPLSLECTVEGTSNPNLYWYRQAAGRGLQLLFYSVGIGQISSEVPQNLSASRPQDRQFILSSKKLLLSDSGFYLCAWSVRQGVGEQFFGPGTRLTVL.